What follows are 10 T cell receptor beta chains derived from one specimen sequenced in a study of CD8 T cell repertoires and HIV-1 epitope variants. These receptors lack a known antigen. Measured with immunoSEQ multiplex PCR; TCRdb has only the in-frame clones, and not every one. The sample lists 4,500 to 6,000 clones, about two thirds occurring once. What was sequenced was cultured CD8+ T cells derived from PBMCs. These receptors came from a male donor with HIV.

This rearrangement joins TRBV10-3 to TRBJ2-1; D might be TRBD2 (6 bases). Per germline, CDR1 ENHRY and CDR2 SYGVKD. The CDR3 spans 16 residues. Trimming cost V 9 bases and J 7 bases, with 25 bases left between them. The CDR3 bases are TGTGCCATACGGGGAGAAGGCGGGGCGTCCGTAAATGAGCAGTTCTTC. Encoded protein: CAIRGEGGASVNEQFF.

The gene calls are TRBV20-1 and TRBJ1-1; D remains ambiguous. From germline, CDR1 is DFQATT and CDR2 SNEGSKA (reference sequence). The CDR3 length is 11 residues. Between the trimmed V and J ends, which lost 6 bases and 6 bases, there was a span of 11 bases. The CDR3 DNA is TGCAGTGCCCCGCGGATTTCTGAAGCTTTCTTT. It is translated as CSAPRISEAFF.

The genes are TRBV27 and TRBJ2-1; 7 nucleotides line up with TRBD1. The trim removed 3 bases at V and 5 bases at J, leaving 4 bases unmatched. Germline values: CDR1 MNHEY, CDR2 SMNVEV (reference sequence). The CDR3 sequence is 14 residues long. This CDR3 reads CASSLTGPHNEQFF. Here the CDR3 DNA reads TGTGCCAGCAGTTTGACAGGGCCACACAATGAGCAGTTCTTC.

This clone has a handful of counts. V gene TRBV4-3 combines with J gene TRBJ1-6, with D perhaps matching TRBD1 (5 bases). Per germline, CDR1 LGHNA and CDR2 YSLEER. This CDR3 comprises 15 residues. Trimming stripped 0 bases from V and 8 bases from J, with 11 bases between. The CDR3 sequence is CASSQERDGYSPLHF. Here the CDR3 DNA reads TGCGCCAGCAGCCAAGAAAGGGACGGGTATTCACCCCTCCACTTT.

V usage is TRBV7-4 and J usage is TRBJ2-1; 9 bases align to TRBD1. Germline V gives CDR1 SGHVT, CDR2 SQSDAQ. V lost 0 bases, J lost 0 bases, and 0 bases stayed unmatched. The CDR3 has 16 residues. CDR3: CASSLAGQGSYNEQFF. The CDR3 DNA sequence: TGTGCCAGCAGCTTAGCGGGACAGGGCTCCTACAATGAGCAGTTCTTC.

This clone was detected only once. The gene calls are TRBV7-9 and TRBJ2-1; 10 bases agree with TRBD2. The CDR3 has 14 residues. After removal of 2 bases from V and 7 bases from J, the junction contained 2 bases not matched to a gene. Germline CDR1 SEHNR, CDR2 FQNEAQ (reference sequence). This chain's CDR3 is CASSLTGLANEQFF. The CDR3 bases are TGTGCCAGCAGCTTAACGGGACTAGCGAATGAGCAGTTCTTC.

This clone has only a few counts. DNA for the CDR3: TGTGCCAGTAGTATCGGGGGGTTCTATGGCTACACCTTC. Its translation is CASSIGGFYGYTF. This chain links TRBV19 with TRBJ1-2, with D possibly being TRBD1 (5 bases). CDR3 size: 13 residues. The germline CDR1 and CDR2 sequences are LNHDA and SQIVND (reference sequence). The V gene lost 3 bases and the J gene lost 4 bases, with 9 bases spanning the gap.

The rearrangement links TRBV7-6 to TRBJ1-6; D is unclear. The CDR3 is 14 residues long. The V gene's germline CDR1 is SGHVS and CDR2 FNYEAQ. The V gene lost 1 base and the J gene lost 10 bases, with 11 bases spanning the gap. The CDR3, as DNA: TGTGCCAGCAGCTTAGACGGGAGAAACTCACCCCTCCACTTT. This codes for CASSLDGRNSPLHF.

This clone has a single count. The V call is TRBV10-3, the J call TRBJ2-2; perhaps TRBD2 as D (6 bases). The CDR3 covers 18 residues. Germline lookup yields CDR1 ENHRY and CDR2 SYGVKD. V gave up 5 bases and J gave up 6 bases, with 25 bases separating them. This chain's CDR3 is CAISSGTPLRVGSGELFF. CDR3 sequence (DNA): TGTGCCATCAGTAGTGGGACTCCTCTACGGGTGGGTTCCGGGGAGCTGTTTTTT.

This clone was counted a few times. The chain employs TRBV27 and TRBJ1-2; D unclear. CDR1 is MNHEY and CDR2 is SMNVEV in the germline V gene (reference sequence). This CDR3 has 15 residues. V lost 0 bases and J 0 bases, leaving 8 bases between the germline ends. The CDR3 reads CASSLSVGANYGYTF. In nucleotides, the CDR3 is TGTGCCAGCAGTTTATCGGTCGGAGCTAACTATGGCTACACCTTC.